This T cell receptor beta chain derives from a study of metastatic and nonmetastatic thyroid tumors. Study-level findings and limits: Malignant thyroid tumors reportedly exceeded benign nodules significantly in TCR beta diversity, with the difference appearing in blood and tumor.

Using MiXCR, TCRdb reanalyzed the PCR reads. The sample includes about 35,000 clones, about 31% of them seen just once. The entire patient cohort was treatment-naive prior to thyroid surgery. V lost 0 bases, J lost 3 bases, and 6 bases lay in between. The CDR3 is 13 residues long. This clone showed up just a few times. Its cognate antigen is unknown. Input material: blood. V and J are TRBV12-3 or TRBV12-4 and TRBJ2-7, with D unclear. The clonotype comes from a female donor with papillary thyroid cancer or a benign thyroid nodule (not recorded which). Some clones in this sample may be carry-over from other donors' samples. As DNA, the CDR3 is TGTGCCAGCAGTTTAGCGGTGTACTACGAGCAGTACTTC. Amino acid sequence: CASSLAVYYEQYF.